Listed below are T cell receptor beta chains from one sample, sequenced in a study of T cell repertoires in cytomegalovirus infection. The antigens for these receptors are not known. TCRdb analysed the reads with MiXCR anew, one entry per CDR3 protein. The profile covers about 900,000 distinct CDR3 sequences, with around 30% appearing a single time and over 12% taken by the ten largest. The sequenced sample was cultured CD8+ T cells from PBMCs, obtained from culture after CMV antigen stimulation. All receptors come from a human donor in good health (CMV status not recorded). Some clones in this sample may be carry-over from other donors' samples. The conserved cysteine and the conserved F or W are not part of the CDR3 here. Each record gives: CDR3 length, V gene, D gene, J gene, CDR3 protein. A D gene is named only where the DNA matches it firmly.

>14|TRBV27|.|TRBJ1-3
ASSLSGHYSGNTIY
>14|TRBV27|.|TRBJ2-4
ASSPLAGYNKNIQY
>12|TRBV5-4|TRBD1|TRBJ1-1
ASSLGTGPPEAF
>13|TRBV7-9|TRBD1|TRBJ1-6
ASRDRTSYNSPLH
>11|TRBV6-2/TRBV6-3|TRBD2|TRBJ2-1
ASGLAGANEQF
>13|TRBV4-1|TRBD1|TRBJ2-7
ASSQRGTGYDEQY
>13|TRBV10-3|TRBD1|TRBJ1-2
AISDGTGTNYGYT
>12|TRBV28|TRBD1|TRBJ1-5
ASRSLTGNQPQH
>12|TRBV6-5|.|TRBJ1-2
ASSYLQGIDGYT
>12|TRBV7-2|TRBD1|TRBJ2-7
ASSIPGQSYEQN
>12|TRBV4-3|.|TRBJ2-5
ASSQVAGQETQY
>18|TRBV13|TRBD2|TRBJ2-3
ASSHLLQTSGGISTDTQY
>13|TRBV15|.|TRBJ1-6
ATSRDLGVGSPLH
>14|TRBV11-2|.|TRBJ1-1
ASSLAWTDPNTEAF
>12|TRBV7-3|.|TRBJ2-1
ASSSSSGYNEQF
>10|TRBV12-3/TRBV12-4|.|TRBJ1-1
ASSWAGTEAF
>12|TRBV4-1|.|TRBJ2-7
ASSQDEGGSEQY
>14|TRBV5-4|.|TRBJ2-3
ASSLGGDPTTDTQY
>11|TRBV19|.|TRBJ1-5
ASSTREDQPQH
>11|TRBV7-6|.|TRBJ2-7
ASSFSDSYEQY
>16|TRBV6-2/TRBV6-3|.|TRBJ2-5
ASSYRSIALGAGETQY
>11|TRBV12-3/TRBV12-4|.|TRBJ2-1
ASSFGRYNEQF
>12|TRBV7-2|.|TRBJ2-3
ASQVGGSTDTQY
>12|TRBV27|.|TRBJ2-2
ASSRTRNTGELF
>12|TRBV6-1|TRBD1|TRBJ2-1
ASSHRGPGDEQF
>12|TRBV6-1|.|TRBJ1-5
TSSGTGTYQPQH
>13|TRBV13|TRBD2|TRBJ2-3
ASSSPGTSPRTQY